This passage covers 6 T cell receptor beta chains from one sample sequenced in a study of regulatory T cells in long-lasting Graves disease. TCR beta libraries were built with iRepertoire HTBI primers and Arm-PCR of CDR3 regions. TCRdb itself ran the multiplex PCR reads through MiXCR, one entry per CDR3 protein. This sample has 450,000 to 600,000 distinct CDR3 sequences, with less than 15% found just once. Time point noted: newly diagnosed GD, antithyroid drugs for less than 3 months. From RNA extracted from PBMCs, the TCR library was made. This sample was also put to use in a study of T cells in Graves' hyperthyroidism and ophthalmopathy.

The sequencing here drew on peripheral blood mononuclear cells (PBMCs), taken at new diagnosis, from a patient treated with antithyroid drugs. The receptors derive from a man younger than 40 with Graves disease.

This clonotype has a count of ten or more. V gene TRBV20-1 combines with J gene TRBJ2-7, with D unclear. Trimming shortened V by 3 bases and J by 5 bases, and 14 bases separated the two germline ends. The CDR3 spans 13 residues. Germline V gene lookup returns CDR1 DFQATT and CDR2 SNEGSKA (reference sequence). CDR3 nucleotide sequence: TGCAGTGCTAGGCCCCAATTTGGAAACGAGCAGTACTTC. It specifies CSARPQFGNEQYF.

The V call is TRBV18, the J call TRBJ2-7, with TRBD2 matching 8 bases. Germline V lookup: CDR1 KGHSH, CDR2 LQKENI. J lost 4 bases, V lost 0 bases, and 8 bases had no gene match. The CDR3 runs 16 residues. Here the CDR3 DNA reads TGTGCCAGCTCACCACCTCCAGCGGGGGATATGTACGAGCAGTACTTC. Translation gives CASSPPPAGDMYEQYF.

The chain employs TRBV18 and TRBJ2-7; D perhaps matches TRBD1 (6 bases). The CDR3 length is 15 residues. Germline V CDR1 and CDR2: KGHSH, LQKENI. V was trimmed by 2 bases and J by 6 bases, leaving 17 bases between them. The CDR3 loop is CASSPETTGISEQYF. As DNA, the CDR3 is TGTGCCAGCTCACCAGAGACAACAGGGATCTCCGAGCAGTACTTC.

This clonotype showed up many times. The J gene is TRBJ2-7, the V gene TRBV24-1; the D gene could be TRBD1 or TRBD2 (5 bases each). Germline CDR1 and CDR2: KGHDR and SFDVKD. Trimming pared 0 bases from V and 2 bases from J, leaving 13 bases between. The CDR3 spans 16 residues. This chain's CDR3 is CATSDLQREGPYEQYF. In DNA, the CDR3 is TGTGCCACCAGTGATTTGCAGCGTGAGGGGCCCTACGAGCAGTACTTC.

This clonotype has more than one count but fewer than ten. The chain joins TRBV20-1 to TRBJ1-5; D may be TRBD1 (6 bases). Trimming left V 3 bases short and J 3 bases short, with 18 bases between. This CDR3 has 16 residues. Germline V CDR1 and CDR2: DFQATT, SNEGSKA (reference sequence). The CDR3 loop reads CSASEPAGDPNQPQHF. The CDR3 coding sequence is TGCAGTGCTAGCGAACCCGCAGGGGACCCCAATCAGCCCCAGCATTTT.

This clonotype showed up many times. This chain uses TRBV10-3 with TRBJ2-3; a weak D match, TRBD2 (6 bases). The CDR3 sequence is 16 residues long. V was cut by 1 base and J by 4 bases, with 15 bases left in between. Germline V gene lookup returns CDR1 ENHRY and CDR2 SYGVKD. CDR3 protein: CAISEFTRLGADTQYF. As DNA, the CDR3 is TGTGCCATCAGTGAGTTTACTCGACTAGGCGCAGATACGCAGTATTTT.